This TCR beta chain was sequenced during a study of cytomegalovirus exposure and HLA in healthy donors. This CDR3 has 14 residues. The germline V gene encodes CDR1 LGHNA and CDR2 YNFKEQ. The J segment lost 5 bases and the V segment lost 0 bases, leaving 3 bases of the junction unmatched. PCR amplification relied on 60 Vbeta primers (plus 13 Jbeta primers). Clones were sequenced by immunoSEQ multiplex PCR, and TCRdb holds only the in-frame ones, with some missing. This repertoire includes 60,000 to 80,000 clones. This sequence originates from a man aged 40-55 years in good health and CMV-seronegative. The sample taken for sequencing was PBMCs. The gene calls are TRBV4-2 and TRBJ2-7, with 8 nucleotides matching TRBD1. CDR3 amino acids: CASSQDDRGHEQYF. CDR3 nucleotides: TGTGCCAGCAGCCAAGACGACAGGGGTCACGAGCAGTACTTC.